The 7 T cell receptor beta chains reported below all come from one sample, sequenced in a study of blood T cell repertoires in COVID-19. Clones were read by immunoSEQ multiplex PCR, and TCRdb kept only the in-frame ones, dropping some. The sample contains about 120,000 clones, over 70% of which appear only once. Sequenced input: peripheral blood. These receptors were taken from a woman in her sixties or seventies with acute or convalescent COVID-19.

The chain has TRBV2 and TRBJ2-5, with D maybe TRBD2 (6 bases). Germline assignment: CDR1 SNHLY and CDR2 FYNNEI. The V and J ends lost 0 bases and 5 bases respectively, with 13 bases between them. CDR3 length: 15 amino acids. CDR3 bases: TGTGCCAGCAGTGAAGCTTCGGGGGTGCAGGAGACCCAGTACTTC. Translation: CASSEASGVQETQYF. The full variable domain, in which reference TRBV2 and TRBJ2-5 provide the parts outside the CDR3, is EPEVTQTPSHQVTQMGQEVILRCVPISNHLYFYWYRQILGQKVEFLVSFYNNEISEKSEIFDDQFSVERPDGSNFTLKIRSTKLEDSAMYFCASSEASGVQETQYFGPGTRLLVL.

The V gene is TRBV7-8, the J gene TRBJ2-7; D possibly corresponds to TRBD1 (6 bases). Trimming removed 4 bases from V and 0 bases from J, with 16 bases in between. CDR1 is SGHVS and CDR2 is FQNEAQ in the germline V gene. This CDR3 region has 16 residues. Here the CDR3 reads CASSSQNQGYSYEQYF. The CDR3 DNA reads TGTGCCAGCAGCTCCCAAAACCAGGGGTACTCCTACGAGCAGTACTTC.

Only one count was recorded for this clone. The rearrangement links TRBV19 to TRBJ1-5; 7 bases fit TRBD1. This CDR3 region has 21 residues. In germline, CDR1 is LNHDA, CDR2 SQIVND (reference sequence). The V gene end was trimmed by 7 bases and the J gene end by 1 base; junction bases not matched to a gene: 25. The CDR3 here is CASKGTLDRWLGVDSNQPQHF. The CDR3 nucleotides read TGTGCCAGTAAAGGGACTTTGGACAGGTGGTTAGGGGTTGACAGCAATCAGCCCCAGCATTTT.

V and J are TRBV5-1 and TRBJ1-6; D unclear. The V gene lost 4 bases and the J gene lost 9 bases, with 14 bases spanning the gap. Germline V gene sequence: CDR1 SGHRS, CDR2 YFSETQ. The CDR3 is 14 amino acids. The CDR3 is CASSTTSSSSPLHF. In nucleotides, the CDR3 is TGCGCCAGCAGCACCACAAGTTCCTCTTCACCCCTCCACTTT.

This rearrangement joins TRBV2 to TRBJ1-3; 10 bases fit TRBD1. The CDR3 has 16 amino acids. CDR1 and CDR2 from the germline V gene are SNHLY and FYNNEI. Losses at the gene ends were 4 bases for V and 8 bases for J; bases not matched to a gene: 11. The DNA for the CDR3 is TGTGCCAGCAGTGCCGCTGACAGGGGGCGAGGTGACACCATATATTTT. Translating it yields CASSAADRGRGDTIYF.

V gene TRBV5-6 combines with J gene TRBJ2-7, with D possibly matching TRBD2 (5 bases). From germline, CDR1 is SGHDT and CDR2 YYEEEE. CDR3 length equals 17 residues. Trimming took off 3 bases at V and 0 bases at J, with 19 bases between the two ends. CDR3 sequence: CASSSALERVISYEQYF. In DNA, the CDR3 is TGTGCCAGCAGCTCGGCCCTCGAGAGGGTGATCTCCTACGAGCAGTACTTC.

The chain recombines TRBV25-1 with TRBJ2-3; 9 positions agree with TRBD2. The CDR3 runs to 16 residues. Germline values: CDR1 MGHDK, CDR2 SYGVNS. V lost 3 bases and J lost 0; bases outside the gene matches: 4. The CDR3 DNA follows: TGTGCCAGCAGTGAGGGACTAGCCCTTAGCACAGATACGCAGTATTTT. This gives the protein CASSEGLALSTDTQYF.